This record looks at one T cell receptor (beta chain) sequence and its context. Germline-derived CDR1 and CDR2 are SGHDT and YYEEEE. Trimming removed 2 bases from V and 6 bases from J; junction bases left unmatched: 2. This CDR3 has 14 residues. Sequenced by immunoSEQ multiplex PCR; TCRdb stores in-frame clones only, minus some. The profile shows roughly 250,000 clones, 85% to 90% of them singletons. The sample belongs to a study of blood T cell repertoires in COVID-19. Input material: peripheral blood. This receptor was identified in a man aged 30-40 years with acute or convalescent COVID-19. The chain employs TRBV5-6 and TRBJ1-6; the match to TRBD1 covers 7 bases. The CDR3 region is CASSLYRGNSPLHF. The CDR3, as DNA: TGTGCCAGCAGCTTATACAGGGGTAATTCACCCCTCCACTTT. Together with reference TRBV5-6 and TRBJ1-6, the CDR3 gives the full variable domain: DAGVTQSPTHLIKTRGQQVTLRCSPKSGHDTVSWYQQALGQGPQFIFQYYEEEERQRGNFPDRFSGHQFPNYSSELNVNALLLGDSALYLCASSLYRGNSPLHFGNGTRLTVT.